This TCR beta chain was found in a study of T cell responses to AZD1222 COVID-19 vaccine. Method: immunoSEQ multiplex PCR; TCRdb's copy keeps in-frame clones and lacks some. This table holds about 100,000 clones, approximately 87% found once. General observations from the study: Repertoires were collected only later (after the peak T cell response had occurred). Among the donors, most were white British and more were female, and clonal diversity was possibly underestimated. Along spike, vaccine-associated CD4 TCRs were found throughout, with dominance at 160-218 and 743-854.

Germline V gives CDR1 SQVTM, CDR2 ANQGSEA. The CDR3 loop spans 12 amino acids. V gave up 4 bases and J gave up 8 bases, with 13 bases separating them. This clone has more than one count but fewer than ten. Its antigen remains unidentified. V is TRBV29-1 and J is TRBJ2-3; possibly TRBD1 for D (6 bases). Sequencing was performed on peripheral blood, taken on day 0 of AZD1222 vaccination. The receptor was isolated from an adult in good health. The CDR3 sequence is CSVAGESGTQYF. The DNA of the CDR3 is TGCAGCGTTGCAGGGGAGAGTGGTACGCAGTATTTT.